The rows below give T cell receptor beta chains drawn from one sample of a study of cytomegalovirus exposure and HLA in healthy donors. Only in-frame clones appear in the TCRdb table, and some are missing; sequencing was by immunoSEQ multiplex PCR. The data contain about 170,000 clones, approximately 80% of them singletons. Source material: PBMCs. All receptors derive from a male donor in good health and CMV-seronegative. Each CDR3 is given with its conserved first and last residue. Fields, in order: J gene, V gene, D gene, CDR3 length, clone size, CDR3 protein, CDR3 DNA. A D gene is named only where the DNA matches it firmly. The size field is filled for only some rows; it gives once, few, many or a size class.

j_call: TRBJ2-5; v_call: TRBV7-2; d_call: TRBD2; cdr3_length: 16; clone_size: .; cdr3_aa: CASSLVLAGAQETQYF; cdr3_nt: TGTGCCAGCAGCTTAGTACTAGCGGGAGCCCAAGAGACCCAGTACTTC
j_call: TRBJ2-1; v_call: TRBV4-2; d_call: TRBD2; cdr3_length: 17; clone_size: .; cdr3_aa: CASSQDSRGAAYNEQFF; cdr3_nt: TGTGCCAGCAGCCAAGATTCGCGGGGGGCTGCCTACAATGAGCAGTTCTTC
j_call: TRBJ2-3; v_call: TRBV5-4; d_call: TRBD2; cdr3_length: 16; clone_size: .; cdr3_aa: CASSLTSGRGVDTQYF; cdr3_nt: TGTGCCAGCAGCTTGACTAGCGGGAGGGGGGTAGATACGCAGTATTTT
j_call: TRBJ1-2; v_call: TRBV30; d_call: TRBD1; cdr3_length: 12; clone_size: .; cdr3_aa: CAWRVTGGGYTF; cdr3_nt: TGTGCCTGGAGGGTCACAGGGGGCGGCTACACCTTC
j_call: TRBJ2-3; v_call: TRBV7-9; d_call: TRBD2; cdr3_length: 17; clone_size: .; cdr3_aa: CASSRIGTSALADTQYF; cdr3_nt: TGTGCCAGCAGCCGCATAGGGACTAGCGCCCTAGCAGATACGCAGTATTTT
j_call: TRBJ2-6; v_call: TRBV5-1; d_call: TRBD1; cdr3_length: 19; clone_size: .; cdr3_aa: CASSLSPGQGSSGANVLTF; cdr3_nt: TGCGCCAGCAGCTTAAGCCCGGGACAGGGATCCTCTGGGGCCAACGTCCTGACTTTC
j_call: TRBJ2-7; v_call: TRBV6-4; d_call: .; cdr3_length: 15; clone_size: once; cdr3_aa: CASSERPWGAYEQYF; cdr3_nt: TGTGCCAGCAGTGAAAGGCCCTGGGGGGCCTACGAGCAGTACTTC
j_call: TRBJ2-3; v_call: TRBV5-4; d_call: TRBD2; cdr3_length: 16; clone_size: .; cdr3_aa: CASSGLASGSVDTQYF; cdr3_nt: TGTGCCAGCAGTGGTCTTGCTAGCGGGAGTGTTGATACGCAGTATTTT
j_call: TRBJ1-4; v_call: TRBV7-2; d_call: TRBD1; cdr3_length: 14; clone_size: .; cdr3_aa: CASSLQGVGEKLFF; cdr3_nt: TGTGCCAGCAGCTTACAGGGGGTTGGGGAAAAACTGTTTTTT
j_call: TRBJ2-5; v_call: TRBV4-3; d_call: TRBD1; cdr3_length: 15; clone_size: .; cdr3_aa: CASSQGTGIQETQYF; cdr3_nt: TGCGCCAGCAGCCAAGGGACAGGTATCCAAGAGACCCAGTACTTC
j_call: TRBJ2-3; v_call: TRBV6-5; d_call: TRBD1; cdr3_length: 14; clone_size: .; cdr3_aa: CASSYSRGRDTQYF; cdr3_nt: TGTGCCAGCAGTTACTCCAGGGGGCGAGATACGCAGTATTTT
j_call: TRBJ2-3; v_call: TRBV5-1; d_call: TRBD2; cdr3_length: 16; clone_size: .; cdr3_aa: CASSGTSGGAPDTQYF; cdr3_nt: TGCGCCAGCAGCGGAACGAGCGGGGGGGCCCCAGATACGCAGTATTTT
j_call: TRBJ1-2; v_call: TRBV5-4; d_call: TRBD1; cdr3_length: 14; clone_size: few; cdr3_aa: CASSWGQGAAGYTF; cdr3_nt: TGTGCCAGCAGCTGGGGACAGGGGGCCGCTGGCTACACCTTC
j_call: TRBJ1-3; v_call: TRBV11-2; d_call: .; cdr3_length: 15; clone_size: .; cdr3_aa: CASSLAHSSGNTIYF; cdr3_nt: TGTGCCAGCAGCTTAGCTCACTCCTCTGGAAACACCATATATTTT
j_call: TRBJ2-5; v_call: TRBV30; d_call: .; cdr3_length: 16; clone_size: once; cdr3_aa: CAWSLFTPRAQETQYF; cdr3_nt: TGTGCCTGGAGTCTATTTACACCGAGGGCCCAAGAGACCCAGTACTTC
j_call: TRBJ2-7; v_call: TRBV15; d_call: .; cdr3_length: 15; clone_size: .; cdr3_aa: CATSRGRGSGYEQYF; cdr3_nt: TGTGCCACCAGCAGAGGGAGGGGCTCGGGTTACGAGCAGTACTTC
j_call: TRBJ1-2; v_call: TRBV7-2; d_call: .; cdr3_length: 15; clone_size: .; cdr3_aa: CASSPILGANYGYTF; cdr3_nt: TGTGCCAGCAGCCCCATACTGGGGGCCAACTATGGCTACACCTTC
j_call: TRBJ1-4; v_call: TRBV19; d_call: .; cdr3_length: 16; clone_size: .; cdr3_aa: CASSTQKTANHEKLFF; cdr3_nt: TGTGCCAGTAGTACCCAAAAGACAGCAAATCACGAAAAACTGTTTTTT
j_call: TRBJ2-3; v_call: TRBV27; d_call: TRBD1; cdr3_length: 14; clone_size: .; cdr3_aa: CASSSDRSTDTQYF; cdr3_nt: TGTGCCAGCAGTTCGGACAGGAGCACAGATACGCAGTATTTT
j_call: TRBJ2-6; v_call: TRBV5-8; d_call: .; cdr3_length: 12; clone_size: .; cdr3_aa: CASIQGANVLTF; cdr3_nt: TGTGCCAGCATTCAAGGGGCCAACGTCCTGACTTTC
j_call: TRBJ1-4; v_call: TRBV7-9; d_call: TRBD1; cdr3_length: 15; clone_size: .; cdr3_aa: CSSSLRDRRGEKLFF; cdr3_nt: TGTTCCAGCAGCTTACGGGACAGGCGTGGTGAAAAACTGTTTTTT
j_call: TRBJ2-1; v_call: TRBV7-9; d_call: TRBD2; cdr3_length: 14; clone_size: .; cdr3_aa: CASSPRTSGVEQFF; cdr3_nt: TGTGCCAGCAGCCCGAGGACTAGCGGGGTTGAGCAGTTCTTC
j_call: TRBJ1-5; v_call: TRBV15; d_call: TRBD1; cdr3_length: 15; clone_size: few; cdr3_aa: CATSTQTGGYQPQHF; cdr3_nt: TGTGCCACCAGCACCCAGACAGGGGGCTATCAGCCCCAGCATTTT
j_call: TRBJ2-5; v_call: TRBV7-3; d_call: TRBD2; cdr3_length: 16; clone_size: .; cdr3_aa: CASSTGLAGYQETQYF; cdr3_nt: TGTGCCAGCAGCACGGGACTAGCGGGATACCAAGAGACCCAGTACTTC
j_call: TRBJ2-5; v_call: TRBV6-1; d_call: TRBD2; cdr3_length: 15; clone_size: .; cdr3_aa: CASRSGLAGGETQYF; cdr3_nt: TGTGCCAGCAGGTCGGGACTAGCGGGGGGAGAGACCCAGTACTTC